This is a list of T cell receptor beta chains from one sample in a study of T cell repertoires in cytomegalovirus infection. These receptors' targets are unknown. Each CDR3 protein gets one entry after TCRdb re-called the reads with MiXCR. Of about half a million distinct CDR3 sequences detected, 42% appear once; the ten largest clones hold around 45%. This sample comprised cultured PBMCs, obtained from culture after CMV antigen stimulation. The source of these receptors is a human donor in good health (CMV status not recorded). Some clones in this sample may be carry-over from other donors' samples. The CDR3 runs from the conserved cysteine through the conserved F or W. The D gene is left open where the match is weak. Only part of the rows carry a size: once, few, many, or a class if the clone is expanded.

D gene	clone size	J gene	V gene	CDR3 length	CDR3 protein	CDR3 DNA
NA	once	TRBJ1-2	TRBV12-3/TRBV12-4	13	CASTRDRHYGYTF	TGTGCCAGCACCCGGGACCGTCACTATGGCTACACCTTC
NA	few	TRBJ2-7	TRBV6-5	15	CASTKAPAASYEQYF	TGTGCCAGCACTAAGGCCCCAGCGGCCTCCTACGAGCAGTACTTC
TRBD1	NA	TRBJ1-6	TRBV4-2	18	CASSLRIGTGQSNSPLHF	TGTGCCAGCAGCCTTAGGATTGGTACGGGACAGTCGAATTCACCCCTCCACTTT
TRBD2	few	TRBJ2-1	TRBV4-1	17	CASSQEKKREGRREQFF	TGCGCCAGCAGCCAAGAAAAAAAGCGGGAGGGCAGGCGGGAGCAGTTCTTC
NA	NA	TRBJ2-5	TRBV2	14	CASKEVRGGETQYF	TGTGCCAGCAAAGAGGTGCGGGGTGGAGAGACCCAGTACTTC
NA	many	TRBJ2-3	TRBV12-3/TRBV12-4	12	CASSPGTDTQYF	TGTGCCAGCAGCCCAGGCACAGATACGCAGTATTTT
NA	few	TRBJ2-1	TRBV20-1	13	CSAQSGPYNEQFF	TGCAGTGCGCAATCCGGACCATACAATGAGCAGTTCTTC
TRBD1	many	TRBJ1-2	TRBV5-4	15	CASSLLTGGGYGYTF	TGTGCCAGCAGCTTGCTCACAGGGGGGGGTTATGGCTACACCTTC
NA	NA	TRBJ1-6	TRBV12-3/TRBV12-4	14	CASSLGVGGSPLHF	TGTGCCAGCAGTTTAGGGGTAGGGGGGTCACCCCTCCACTTT
TRBD1	NA	TRBJ1-1	TRBV27	14	CASRSYTGDTEAFF	TGTGCCAGCAGGTCCTATACAGGGGACACTGAAGCTTTCTTT